This paragraph covers one TCR beta chain sequence. This receptor's antigen is unknown. Base-call qualities are not available, and no considerably larger clone is one nucleotide away. Ophthalmopathy patients had moderately to severely active disease, Clinical Activity Score of at least 3, NOSPECS grade of at least 4, and duration under 3 months. The study excluded patients with uncontrolled infections, other autoimmune diseases, pregnancy or lactation. Diagnoses were based on clinical symptoms, serum thyroxine and TRAb, thyroid ultrasound and orbital computed tomography. PBMCs were separated from 8 to 10 ml of fresh peripheral blood using Ficoll-Paque density gradient centrifugation. Total RNA was extracted using Trizol reagent, and RNA quality was assessed on an Agilent 2100 Bioanalyzer. The record originates from a study of T cells in Graves' hyperthyroidism and ophthalmopathy (dated by TCRdb to the late 2010s). General notes on the study: Peripheral blood was sampled at the time of initial diagnosis, prior to any treatment. To identify distinguishing TCR V-J signatures, a discovery cohort of around 98 patients was used, comprising 43 with Graves' ophthalmopathy and under 60 with stable Graves' hyperthyroidism. An independent validation cohort of some 18 hyperthyroidism patients and 17 patients who later progressed to ophthalmopathy tested prospective prediction of ophthalmopathy. For training and testing, the 80 to 100 patients in the discovery cohort were randomly divided in a 7:3 ratio. In six Graves' hyperthyroidism patients, the study also compared T-cell repertoires from thyroid tissue with T-cell repertoires from blood. Once sampling was done, hyperthyroidism patients were given methimazole at a starting dose of 30 mg daily, whereas ophthalmopathy patients were given high-dose intravenous methylprednisolone. The paper describes TCR Vbeta CDR3 sequencing of 120 to 150 peripheral blood samples, made up of around 41 ophthalmopathy patients, around 73 hyperthyroidism patients and 17 progressor patients.

Amplification of TCR beta CDR3 regions was carried out from RNA transcripts. The first round of RT-PCR for the TCR CDR3 was performed with the HTBI primer set and the Qiagen OneStep RT-PCR kit. Libraries were constructed in a second round of multiplex PCR, after which size selection and purification were carried out. Sequencing of the libraries was done on an Illumina HiSeq2000 using paired-end 100 bp reads. The study's own analysis went as follows. Raw data were processed with SOAPnuke, discarding reads with adapters, uncalled bases, mean Phred below 15, or no exact constant-primer or identifier match. COPE v1.2.5 was used to merge the high-quality paired reads, and each unique nucleotide sequence was defined as a clonotype. MiTCR v1.1 was used to align the clonotypes against IMGT TRBV, TRBD and TRBJ reference segments. The analysis was restricted to V-J combinations with a frequency above 0.0001, which together covered 99% to 99.2% of the repertoires. A TCS score was defined as the ratio between F50 (clonal expansion) and ExV (chaos), using BLOSUM62-based TCRdist between CDR3 peptides within each V-J. Welch's t-statistics and random forest reduced roughly 500 V-J features to 10 to 15, which were used in a naive Bayes classifier (R e1071). TCRdb reprocessed the public reads (quality trimming at Q25 with fastp, clone calling with MiXCR) and kept in-frame beta chains. For every CDR3 protein sequence, its rows merge into one entry that carries the most common genes and DNA. In this record, the V and J calls reflect TCRdb's handling and not the investigators' own analysis. The sample includes fewer than 700,000 distinct CDR3 sequences, with over 15% observed a single time. 15% to 20% of the sample is held by the ten biggest clonotypes.

According to the germline V gene, CDR1 reads MGHRA and CDR2 reads YSYEKL. V is reduced by 1 base and J by 5 bases, leaving a spacing of 15 bases between them. Reading from cysteine to phenylalanine, the CDR3 counts 16 amino acids. Only the CDR3 DNA is retained, 48 bases long and in frame from the first base. What the authors observed across the whole study: In validation, the model predicted progression to ophthalmopathy a median of around 6.5 months before onset, with approximately 70% sensitivity and roughly 72% specificity. No statistical method was used to set the sample size in advance, and investigators knew the group allocation. A 13 V-J signature model separated ophthalmopathy from stable hyperthyroidism, with around 90% sensitivity and around 84% specificity in cross-validation and 80%/75% in testing. Blood samples also contained most of the expanded thyroid clonotypes (frequency above 0.001), which suggests that blood repertoires may reflect thyroid immune responses.

Rearrangement joined TRBV4-1 to TRBJ2-1; the D gene is perhaps TRBD2, from 5 matching bases. This TCR came from a woman aged 18 to 35 with Graves' ophthalmopathy. Sequencing was performed on blood. The DNA sequence follows: TGCGCCAGCAGCCAAGGAACCGGCCTACTAGACAATGAGCAGTTCTTC. It translates to CASSQGTGLLDNEQFF.